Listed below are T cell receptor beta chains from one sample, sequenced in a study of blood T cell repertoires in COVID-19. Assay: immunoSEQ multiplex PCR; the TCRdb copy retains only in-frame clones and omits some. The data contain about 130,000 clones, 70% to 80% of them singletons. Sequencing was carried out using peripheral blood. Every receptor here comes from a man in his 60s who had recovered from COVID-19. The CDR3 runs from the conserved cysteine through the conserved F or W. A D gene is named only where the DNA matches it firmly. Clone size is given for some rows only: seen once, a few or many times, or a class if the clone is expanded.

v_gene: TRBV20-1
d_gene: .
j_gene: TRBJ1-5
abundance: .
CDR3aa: CSARDRLAQHF
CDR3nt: TGCAGTGCTAGAGATCGCTTAGCCCAGCATTTT

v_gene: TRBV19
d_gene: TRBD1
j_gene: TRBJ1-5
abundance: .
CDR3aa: CASSIEGQGYQPQHF
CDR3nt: TGTGCCAGTAGTATAGAGGGACAGGGGTATCAGCCCCAGCATTTT

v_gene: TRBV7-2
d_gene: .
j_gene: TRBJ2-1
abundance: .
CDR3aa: CASSLRAGRSYNEQFF
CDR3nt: TGTGCCAGCAGCTTACGAGCGGGTCGCTCCTACAATGAGCAGTTCTTC

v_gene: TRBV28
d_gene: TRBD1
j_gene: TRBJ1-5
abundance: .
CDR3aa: CASSPTGDWGQPQHF
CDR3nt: TGTGCCAGCAGTCCCACAGGGGACTGGGGTCAGCCCCAGCATTTT

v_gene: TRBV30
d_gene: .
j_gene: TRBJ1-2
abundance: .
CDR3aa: CAWRAGLQANYGYTF
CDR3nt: TGTGCCTGGAGAGCGGGACTCCAAGCTAACTATGGCTACACCTTC

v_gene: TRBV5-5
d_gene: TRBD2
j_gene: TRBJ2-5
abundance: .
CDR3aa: CASSDRLAEETQYF
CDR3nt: TGTGCCAGCAGCGACCGACTAGCGGAAGAGACCCAGTACTTC

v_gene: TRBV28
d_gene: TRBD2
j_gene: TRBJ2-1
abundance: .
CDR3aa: CASSLVTSGRNEQFF
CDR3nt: TGTGCCAGCAGTTTAGTAACTAGCGGGAGGAATGAGCAGTTCTTC

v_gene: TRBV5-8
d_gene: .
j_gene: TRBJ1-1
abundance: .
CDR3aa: CASSFSHMNTEAFF
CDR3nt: TGTGCCAGCAGCTTTTCACACATGAACACTGAAGCTTTCTTT

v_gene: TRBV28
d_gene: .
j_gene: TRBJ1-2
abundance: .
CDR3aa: CASSFGGYGYTF
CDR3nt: TGTGCCAGCAGTTTCGGGGGCTATGGCTACACCTTC

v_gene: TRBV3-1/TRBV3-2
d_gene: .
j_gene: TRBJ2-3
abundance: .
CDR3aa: CASSQDASGVLDTQYF
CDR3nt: TGTGCCAGCAGCCAAGATGCGTCGGGAGTCCTTGATACGCAGTATTTT

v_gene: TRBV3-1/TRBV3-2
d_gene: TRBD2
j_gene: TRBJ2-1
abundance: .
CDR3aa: CASSAGTRGNEQFF
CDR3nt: TGTGCCAGCAGTGCCGGGACTAGAGGCAATGAGCAGTTCTTC

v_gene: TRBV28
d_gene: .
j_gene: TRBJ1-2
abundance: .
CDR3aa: CASSQGLDIYGYTF
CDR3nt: TGTGCCAGCAGCCAGGGACTTGATATCTATGGCTACACCTTC

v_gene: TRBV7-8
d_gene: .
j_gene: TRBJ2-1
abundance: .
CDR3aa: CASSLGAAYNEQFF
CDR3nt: TGTGCCAGCAGCCTGGGGGCAGCATACAATGAGCAGTTCTTC

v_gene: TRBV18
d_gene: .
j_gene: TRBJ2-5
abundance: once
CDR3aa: CASSLGVQETQYF
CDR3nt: TGTGCCAGCTCACTGGGCGTGCAAGAGACCCAGTACTTC

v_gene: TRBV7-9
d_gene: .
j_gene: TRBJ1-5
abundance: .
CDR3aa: CASSLEGLGPNQPQHF
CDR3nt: TGTGCCAGCAGCTTAGAGGGGTTGGGCCCCAATCAGCCCCAGCATTTT

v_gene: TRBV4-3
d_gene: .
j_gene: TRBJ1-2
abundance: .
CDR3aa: CASSQSRLPNYGYTF
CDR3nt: TGCGCCAGCAGCCAGAGCCGCCTACCTAACTATGGCTACACCTTC

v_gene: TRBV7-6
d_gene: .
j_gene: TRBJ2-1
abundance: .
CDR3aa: CASSISIVGAGNEQFF
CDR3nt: TGTGCCAGCAGCATTAGCATAGTGGGAGCTGGAAATGAGCAGTTCTTC

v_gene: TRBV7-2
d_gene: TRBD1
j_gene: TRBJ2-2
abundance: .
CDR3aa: CASNSRGRAGELFF
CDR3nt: TGTGCCAGCAACAGCAGGGGGCGAGCCGGGGAGCTGTTTTTT

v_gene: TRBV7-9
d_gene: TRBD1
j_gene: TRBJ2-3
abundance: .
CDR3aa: CASSPRTGANTDTQYF
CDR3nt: TGTGCCAGCAGCCCACGGACAGGGGCCAACACAGATACGCAGTATTTT

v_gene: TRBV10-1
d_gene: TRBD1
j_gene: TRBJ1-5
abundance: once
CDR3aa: CASSPGTDEGSTNYSNQPQHF
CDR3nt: TGCGCCAGCAGTCCCGGGACAGACGAAGGAAGCACAAACTATAGCAATCAGCCCCAGCATTTT

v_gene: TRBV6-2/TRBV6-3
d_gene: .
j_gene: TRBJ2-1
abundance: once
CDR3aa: CASSYQRDNEQFF
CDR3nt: TGTGCCAGCAGTTACCAGCGAGACAATGAGCAGTTCTTC

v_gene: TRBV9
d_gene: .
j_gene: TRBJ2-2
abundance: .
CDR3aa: CASSFSHRTDLPRELFF
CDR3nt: TGTGCCAGCTCCTTCTCTCACAGGACAGACCTACCTAGGGAGCTGTTTTTT

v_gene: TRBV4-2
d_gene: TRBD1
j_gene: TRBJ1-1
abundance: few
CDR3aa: CASSHRGQGAFTFF
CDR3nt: TGTGCCAGCAGCCATCGAGGACAGGGGGCCTTCACTTTCTTT

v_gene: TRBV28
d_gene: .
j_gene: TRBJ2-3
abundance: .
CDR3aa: CASTKGGVTDTQYF
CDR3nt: TGTGCCAGCACCAAGGGGGGGGTCACAGATACGCAGTATTTT

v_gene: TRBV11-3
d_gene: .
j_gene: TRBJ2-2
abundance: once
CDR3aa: CASSLSGRDTGELFF
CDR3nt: TGTGCCAGCAGCTTATCAGGGCGCGACACCGGGGAGCTGTTTTTT